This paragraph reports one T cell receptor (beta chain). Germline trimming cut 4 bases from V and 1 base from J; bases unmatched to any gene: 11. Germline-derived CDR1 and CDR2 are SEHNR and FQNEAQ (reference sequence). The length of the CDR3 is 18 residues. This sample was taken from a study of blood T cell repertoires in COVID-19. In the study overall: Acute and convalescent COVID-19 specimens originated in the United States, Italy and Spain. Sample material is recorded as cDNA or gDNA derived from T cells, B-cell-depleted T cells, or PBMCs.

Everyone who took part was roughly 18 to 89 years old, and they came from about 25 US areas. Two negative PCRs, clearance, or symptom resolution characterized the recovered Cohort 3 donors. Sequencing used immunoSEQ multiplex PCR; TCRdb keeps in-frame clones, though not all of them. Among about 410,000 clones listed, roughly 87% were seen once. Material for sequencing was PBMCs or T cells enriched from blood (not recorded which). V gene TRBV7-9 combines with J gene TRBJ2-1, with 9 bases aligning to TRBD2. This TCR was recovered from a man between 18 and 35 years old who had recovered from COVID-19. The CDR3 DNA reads TGTGCCAGCAGCTACAATATAGCGGGAGACTTTTCCTACAATGAGCAGTTCTTC. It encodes CASSYNIAGDFSYNEQFF.